This T cell receptor (beta chain) was recovered during a study of cytomegalovirus exposure and HLA in healthy donors. The study's findings and limits: The study designated some 180 TCR beta chains cytomegalovirus-associated. CMV serostatus stood as the only immune exposure information on hand. Sequencing likely produced, as an artifact, a cluster of highly shared sequence variants. When a later analysis compared HLA-associated TCR beta chains with equally common others, the HLA-associated chains turned out to be more clonally expanded and to have lower generation probabilities.

13 Jbeta primers and 60 Vbeta primers were used for the PCR. Produced via immunoSEQ multiplex PCR; TCRdb's table is partial and in-frame only. The profile shows fewer than 200,000 clones, approximately 80% of them singletons. Germline V gives CDR1 LGHNA, CDR2 YSLEER. The V gene end was trimmed by 1 base and the J gene end by 3 bases; junction bases not matched to a gene: 13. This CDR3 has 18 amino acids. In the case of this clone: The antigen is unknown.

V usage is TRBV4-3 and J usage is TRBJ2-3, with 7 bases fitting TRBD2. The clonotype was recovered from a man between 25 and 39 years old in good health and CMV-seronegative. The specimen sequenced was PBMCs. CDR3 in amino acids: CASSQGVGGRMETDTQYF. In nucleotides, the CDR3 is TGCGCCAGCAGCCAAGGGGTGGGAGGGAGGATGGAGACAGATACGCAGTATTTT.